This T cell receptor (beta chain) is drawn from a study of blood T cell repertoires in COVID-19. TCRdb's copy holds only in-frame clones and misses some; the assay was immunoSEQ multiplex PCR. The repertoire holds about 48,000 clones, with about 83% as singletons. Germline-derived CDR1 and CDR2 are MNHEY and SMNVEV (reference sequence). With V trimmed by 3 bases and J by 5 bases, 3 bases remained unmatched. The CDR3 length is 14 residues. This chain links TRBV27 with TRBJ2-2; 7 nucleotides align to TRBD2. The sample taken for sequencing was peripheral blood. The TCR originated in a woman in her sixties or seventies with acute or convalescent COVID-19. The DNA of the CDR3 is TGTGCCAGCAGTTTGGGAGCGGGAACCGGGGAGCTGTTTTTT. Its translation: CASSLGAGTGELFF.